This TCR beta chain was sequenced in a study of blood T cells in healthy people across ages. To note about this clonotype: The antigen is undetermined.

Using a J-beta primer mix together with a sample-barcoded 5' primer, a second PCR was run for roughly 6 to 12 cycles. TCRdb re-called the 5' RACE reads with MiXCR, one entry per CDR3 protein. There are around 520,000 distinct CDR3 sequences in the sample; roughly a quarter occur only once, and about 3.9% lies in the top ten. Germline CDR1 and CDR2: SGHAT and FQNNGV. This CDR3 is built from 15 residues. V dropped 4 bases and J dropped 2; count of bases not matched to a gene: 4. Notes on the study in general: PBMC samples, being unsorted, prevented any conclusive comparison of naive and antigen-experienced cells.

These same records also appear under a second study, on T cells of mothers and their children.

Sample: blood. The J gene is TRBJ2-5, the V gene TRBV11-2, with TRBD2 matching 10 bases. The receptor was isolated from a boy under 10 years old in good health. The chain's CDR3 is CASSSRTSGQETQYF. The CDR3 nucleotides are TGTGCCAGCAGCTCCCGGACTAGCGGTCAAGAGACCCAGTACTTC.